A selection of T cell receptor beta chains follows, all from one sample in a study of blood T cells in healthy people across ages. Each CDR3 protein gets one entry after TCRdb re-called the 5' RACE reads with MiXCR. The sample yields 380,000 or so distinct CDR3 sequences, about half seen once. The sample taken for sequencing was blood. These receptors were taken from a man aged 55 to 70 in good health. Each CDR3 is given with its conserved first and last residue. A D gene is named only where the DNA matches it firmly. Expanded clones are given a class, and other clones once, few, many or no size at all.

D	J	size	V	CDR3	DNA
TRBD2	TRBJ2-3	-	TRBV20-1	CSASGDFPHTDTQYF	TGCAGTGCCAGCGGGGACTTTCCCCACACAGATACGCAGTATTTT
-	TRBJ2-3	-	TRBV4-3	CASSHDANTQYF	TGCGCCAGCAGCCACGATGCTAATACGCAGTATTTT
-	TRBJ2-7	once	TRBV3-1	CASSQAGTGSYEQYF	TGTGCCAGCAGCCAAGCGGGGACGGGGTCCTACGAGCAGTACTTC
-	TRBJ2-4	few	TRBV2	CASMRSDQAKNIQYF	TGTGCCAGCATGAGGTCAGATCAAGCCAAAAACATTCAGTACTTC
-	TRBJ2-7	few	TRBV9	CASSVAPQGSYEQYF	TGTGCCAGCAGCGTAGCTCCCCAGGGTTCCTACGAGCAGTACTTC
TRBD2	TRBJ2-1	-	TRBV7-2	CASSPDWTSGRAEQFF	TGTGCCAGCAGCCCAGACTGGACTAGCGGGAGAGCAGAGCAGTTCTTC
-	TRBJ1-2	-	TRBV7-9	CASSLDRMTYGYTF	TGTGCCAGCAGCTTAGATCGCATGACCTATGGCTACACCTTC
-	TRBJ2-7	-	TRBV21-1	CASRMGSGPYEQYF	TGTGCCAGCAGGATGGGCTCGGGGCCCTACGAGCAGTACTTC
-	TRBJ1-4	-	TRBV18	CASSPGGEKLFF	TGTGCCAGCTCACCGGGAGGGGAAAAACTGTTTTTT
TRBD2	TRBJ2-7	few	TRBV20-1	CSAQDYVGGRNYEQYF	TGCAGTGCCCAAGACTACGTGGGCGGGAGGAACTACGAGCAGTACTTC
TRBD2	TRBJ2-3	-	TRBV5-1	CASSQTSGGADTQYF	TGCGCCAGCAGCCAAACTAGCGGGGGGGCAGATACGCAGTATTTT
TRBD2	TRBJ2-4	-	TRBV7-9	CASSLQRGENIQYF	TGTGCCAGCAGCTTACAGCGGGGGGAAAACATTCAGTACTTC
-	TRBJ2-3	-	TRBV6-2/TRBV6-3	CASRYEGNTDTQYF	TGTGCCAGCAGGTACGAAGGAAACACAGATACGCAGTATTTT
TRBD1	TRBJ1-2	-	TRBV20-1	CSATGTGHGYTF	TGCAGTGCCACCGGGACAGGGCATGGCTACACCTTC
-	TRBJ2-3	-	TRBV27	CASSLFDVSRTDTQYF	TGTGCCAGCAGTTTATTTGATGTGTCTAGGACAGATACGCAGTATTTT
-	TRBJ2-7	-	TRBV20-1	CSASRSASNTYEQYF	TGCAGTGCTTCCAGATCGGCTAGCAATACCTACGAGCAGTACTTC
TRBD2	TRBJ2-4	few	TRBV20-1	CSARDVSRRGDQYF	TGCAGTGCTAGAGACGTTTCCCGCCGGGGGGATCAGTACTTC
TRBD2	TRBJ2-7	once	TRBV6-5	CASKVGLASYEQYF	TGTGCCAGCAAAGTCGGACTAGCCTCCTACGAGCAGTACTTC
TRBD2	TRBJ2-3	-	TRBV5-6	CASSFAGLAGGTDTQYF	TGTGCCAGCAGCTTCGCGGGACTAGCGGGGGGCACAGATACGCAGTATTTT
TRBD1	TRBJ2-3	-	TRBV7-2	CASSARDRIRDTQYF	TGTGCCAGCAGCGCCCGGGACAGGATCCGTGATACGCAGTATTTT
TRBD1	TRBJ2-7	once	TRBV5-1	CASSEDRASYEQYF	TGCGCCAGCAGCGAGGACAGGGCGAGCTACGAGCAGTACTTC
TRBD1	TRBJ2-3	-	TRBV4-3	CASSQDRGQGSDTQYF	TGCGCCAGCAGCCAAGATAGGGGACAGGGTTCAGATACGCAGTATTTT
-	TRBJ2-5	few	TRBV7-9	CASSLGGFPRETQYF	TGTGCCAGCAGCTTAGGGGGCTTCCCCAGGGAGACCCAGTACTTC
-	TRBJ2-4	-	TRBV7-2	CASSRTGNIQYF	TGTGCCAGCAGCCGAACCGGGAACATTCAGTACTTC
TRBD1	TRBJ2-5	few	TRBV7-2	CASSRGQGKQETQYF	TGTGCCAGCAGCCGAGGACAGGGAAAACAAGAGACCCAGTACTTC
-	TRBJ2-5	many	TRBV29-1	CSVDRELGTQYF	TGCAGCGTTGACAGGGAATTGGGGACCCAGTACTTC
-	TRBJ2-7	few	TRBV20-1	CSARDLAYEQYF	TGCAGTGCTAGAGATCTCGCGTACGAGCAGTACTTC
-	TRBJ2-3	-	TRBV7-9	CASSLGGASTDTQYF	TGTGCCAGCAGCTTAGGGGGGGCGAGCACAGATACGCAGTATTTT
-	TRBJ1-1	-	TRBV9	CASSQSETEAFF	TGTGCCAGCAGCCAGAGTGAGACTGAAGCTTTCTTT
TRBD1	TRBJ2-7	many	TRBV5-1	CASSSPGTGVSYEQYF	TGCGCCAGCAGCAGTCCCGGGACAGGGGTCTCCTACGAGCAGTACTTC
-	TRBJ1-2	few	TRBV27	CASSFAQGYGYTF	TGTGCCAGCAGTTTTGCGCAGGGCTATGGCTACACCTTC
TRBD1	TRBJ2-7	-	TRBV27	CASSLTHRGHEQYF	TGTGCCAGCAGTTTGACCCACAGGGGTCACGAGCAGTACTTC
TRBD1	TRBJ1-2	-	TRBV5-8	CASSRGWGQDSYGYTF	TGTGCCAGCAGCCGAGGCTGGGGACAGGACTCCTATGGCTACACCTTC
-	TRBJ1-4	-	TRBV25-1	CASSEYGPPSGSEKLFF	TGTGCCAGCAGTGAATATGGGCCCCCGTCAGGGAGTGAAAAACTGTTTTTT
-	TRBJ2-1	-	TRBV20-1	CSARQQGPFNEQFF	TGCAGTGCTAGACAACAGGGACCTTTTAATGAGCAGTTCTTC
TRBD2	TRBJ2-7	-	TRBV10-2	CASSDPFPPSGSSYEQYF	TGCGCCAGCAGTGACCCCTTTCCTCCTAGCGGGAGCTCCTACGAGCAGTACTTC
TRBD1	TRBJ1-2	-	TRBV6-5	CASSTDRARNYGYTF	TGTGCCAGCAGTACCGACAGGGCCAGAAACTATGGCTACACCTTC
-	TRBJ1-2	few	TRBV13	CASPSRVSNYGYTF	TGTGCCAGCCCGTCCCGGGTTTCGAACTATGGCTACACCTTC
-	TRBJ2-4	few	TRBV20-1	CSTLNPGQAKNIQYF	TGCAGTACCCTTAATCCGGGGCAAGCCAAAAACATTCAGTACTTC
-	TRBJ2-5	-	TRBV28	CASSFSGTKNQETQYF	TGTGCCAGCAGTTTTTCCGGGACAAAAAATCAAGAGACCCAGTACTTC
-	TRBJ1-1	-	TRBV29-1	CSASDRTSTEAFF	TGCAGCGCCAGTGACAGGACGAGCACTGAAGCTTTCTTT
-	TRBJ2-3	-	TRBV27	CASSSALQDTQYF	TGTGCCAGCAGTTCTGCCCTCCAGGATACGCAGTATTTT
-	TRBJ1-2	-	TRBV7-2	CASSLNPQYGYTF	TGTGCCAGCAGCTTAAATCCCCAGTATGGCTACACCTTC
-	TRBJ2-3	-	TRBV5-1	CASSFLGGGLTDTQYF	TGCGCCAGCAGCTTCCTAGGGGGGGGCCTCACAGATACGCAGTATTTT
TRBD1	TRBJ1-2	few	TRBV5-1	CASSLTWGQGRGYTF	TGCGCCAGCAGCTTGACCTGGGGACAGGGGAGAGGCTACACCTTC
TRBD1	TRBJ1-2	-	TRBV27	CASSLIGRDSYGYTF	TGTGCCAGCAGTTTAATAGGTCGGGACAGTTATGGCTACACCTTC
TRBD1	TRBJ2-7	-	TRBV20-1	CSATNRGYEQYF	TGCAGTGCTACAAACAGGGGCTACGAGCAGTACTTC
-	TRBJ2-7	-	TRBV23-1	CASCEGAYEQYF	TGCGCCAGCTGTGAGGGGGCCTACGAGCAGTACTTC
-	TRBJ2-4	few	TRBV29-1	CSVVVGRPRGGIQYF	TGCAGCGTTGTGGTCGGGAGACCGCGAGGGGGCATTCAGTACTTC
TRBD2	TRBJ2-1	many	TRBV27	CASSWGSRRGGYNEQFF	TGTGCCAGCAGTTGGGGGTCGCGCCGGGGGGGTTACAATGAGCAGTTCTTC
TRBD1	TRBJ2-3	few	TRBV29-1	CSDRQGWVRDTQYF	TGCAGCGACCGACAGGGGTGGGTTAGGGATACGCAGTATTTT